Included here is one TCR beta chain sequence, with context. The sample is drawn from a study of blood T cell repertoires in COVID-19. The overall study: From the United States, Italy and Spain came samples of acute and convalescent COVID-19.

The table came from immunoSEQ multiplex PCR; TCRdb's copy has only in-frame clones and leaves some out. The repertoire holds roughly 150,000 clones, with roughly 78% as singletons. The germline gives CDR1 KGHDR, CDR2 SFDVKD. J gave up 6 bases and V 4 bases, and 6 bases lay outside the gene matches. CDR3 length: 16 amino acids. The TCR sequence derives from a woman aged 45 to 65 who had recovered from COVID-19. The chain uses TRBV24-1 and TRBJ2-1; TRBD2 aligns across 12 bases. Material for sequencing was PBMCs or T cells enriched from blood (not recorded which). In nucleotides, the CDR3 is TGTGCCACCAGTGACCCCCTAGCGGGGGGGGTCAATGAGCAGTTCTTC. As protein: CATSDPLAGGVNEQFF.